This TCR beta chain was found in a study of blood T cell repertoires in COVID-19. Whole-study context: The United States, Italy and Spain supplied acute and convalescent COVID-19 samples. The cDNA or gDNA used as material had been derived from T cells, B-cell-depleted T cells, or PBMCs.

Only in-frame clones appear in the TCRdb table, and some are missing; sequencing was by immunoSEQ multiplex PCR. The sample consists of 200,000 to 250,000 clones, nearly 85% of them appearing once. The CDR3 is 13 residues long. Per germline, CDR1 LNHNV and CDR2 YYDKDF (reference sequence). The germline V and J ends were trimmed by 1 base and 6 bases, with 9 bases remaining between them. This clonotype originated in a woman aged 25-40 years with COVID-19, enrolled during active disease. The V and J genes are TRBV15 and TRBJ2-5, with D possibly matching TRBD2 (6 bases). Sample: peripheral blood. This CDR3 is CATSRGGEKTQYF. The DNA of the CDR3 is TGTGCCACCAGCAGAGGGGGGGAGAAGACCCAGTACTTC.